The 17 T cell receptor beta chains below come from one sample, sequenced in a study of T cell responses to AZD1222 COVID-19 vaccine (dated by TCRdb to the early 2020s). What this sample's time point label stands for: baseline before first vaccination. The protocol used for the library was the immunoSEQ multiplex PCR assay. TCRdb mirrors the immuneACCESS table, restricted to in-frame sequences. Some clones are absent from its copies; in checked studies, under half trace to an unresolved V gene, and the reason for the others is unknown. The sample table lists about 76,000 clones, approximately 90% of them with a count of one. The ten most abundant clones make up around 9.9% of the sample. This specimen was peripheral blood, taken on day 0 of AZD1222 vaccination. Every receptor here comes from an adult in good health.

J is TRBJ1-5 and V is TRBV18; D perhaps matches TRBD1 (5 bases). This CDR3 is built from 15 residues. V was trimmed by 1 base and J by 7 bases, leaving 14 bases between them. The germline V gene encodes CDR1 KGHSH and CDR2 LQKENI. In DNA, the CDR3 is TGTGCCAGCTCACCACGGCAGCGGGGGGACCAGCCCCAGCATTTT. It codes for CASSPRQRGDQPQHF.

The rearrangement uses TRBV6-4 and TRBJ2-2, with D maybe TRBD1 (5 bases). The germline V and J ends were trimmed by 8 bases and 3 bases, with 13 bases remaining between them. Germline lookup yields CDR1 MRHNA and CDR2 SNTAGT. The CDR3 contains 14 residues. DNA of the CDR3: TGTGCCAGCCGAACGACAGATTACACCGGGGAGCTGTTTTTT. Its translation is CASRTTDYTGELFF.

The chain couples TRBV7-2 to TRBJ1-6; tentatively, D is TRBD1 (6 bases). The V gene lost 2 bases and the J gene lost 11 bases, with 13 bases spanning the gap. CDR3 length equals 14 residues. Germline-derived CDR1 and CDR2 are SGHTA and FQGNSA. CDR3 sequence (DNA): TGTGCCAGCAGCTTATCACAGGGTTGGGCACCCCTCCACTTT. It yields the protein CASSLSQGWAPLHF. The complete variable domain, with remaining parts taken from reference TRBV7-2 and TRBJ1-6, reads GAGVSQSPSNKVTEKGKDVELRCDPISGHTALYWYRQSLGQGLEFLIYFQGNSAPDKSGLPSDRFSAERTGGSVSTLTIQRTQQEDSAVYLCASSLSQGWAPLHFGNGTRLTVT.

The chain is built from TRBV29-1 and TRBJ2-2; D uncertain. The length of the CDR3 is 12 residues. Trimming removed 6 bases at V and 7 bases at J, with 12 bases between. CDR1 and CDR2 from the germline V gene are SQVTM and ANQGSEA. The CDR3 nucleotides read TGCAGCGTAGTGGTTTACGACGGGGAGCTGTTTTTT. Its protein is CSVVVYDGELFF.

This chain uses TRBV6-5 with TRBJ2-5; D call uncertain. The CDR3 has 13 residues. The germline V gene encodes CDR1 MNHEY and CDR2 SVGAGI. V lost 10 bases, J lost 4 bases, and 16 bases lay in between. CDR3 residues: CATKGTLIETQYF. For the CDR3, the DNA is TGTGCCACAAAAGGCACACTCATAGAGACCCAGTACTTC.

The V and J genes are TRBV24-1 and TRBJ2-1; 10 nucleotides line up with TRBD2. CDR3 length: 17 residues. Germline CDR1 is KGHDR and CDR2 is SFDVKD. V was clipped by 4 bases and J by 9 bases; unmatched bases: 14. CDR3: CATSDAGASGSFSEQFF. In DNA form, the CDR3 reads TGTGCCACCAGTGACGCGGGGGCTAGCGGGAGTTTCAGTGAGCAGTTCTTC.

The chain uses TRBV6-5 and TRBJ1-2; D unclear. The germline V gene encodes CDR1 MNHEY and CDR2 SVGAGI. Deletions cut 6 bases from V and 4 bases from J, with 12 bases between. The CDR3 is 13 residues long. This chain's CDR3 is CASSLGWVYGYTF. For the CDR3, the DNA is TGTGCCAGCAGCCTAGGCTGGGTCTATGGCTACACCTTC.

This chain links TRBV19 with TRBJ1-1, with 8 bases identical to TRBD1. The CDR3 has 15 amino acids. Germline lookup yields CDR1 LNHDA and CDR2 SQIVND (reference sequence). J was trimmed by 3 bases and V by 2 bases; bases with no gene match: 5. The CDR3 region has the DNA TGTGCCAGTAGTATATTTAACAGGGGGTACACTGAAGCTTTCTTT. It is translated as CASSIFNRGYTEAFF. The complete variable domain, with remaining parts taken from reference TRBV19 and TRBJ1-1, reads DGGITQSPKYLFRKEGQNVTLSCEQNLNHDAMYWYRQDPGQGLRLIYYSQIVNDFQKGDIAEGYSVSREKKESFPLTVTSAQKNPTAFYLCASSIFNRGYTEAFFGQGTRLTVV.

This clone was observed a single time. The CDR3 nucleotides are TGTGCCAGCAGCCAAGATCCTAGCGAGCAGTACTTC. It translates to CASSQDPSEQYF. The chain employs TRBV3-1 (or the pseudogene TRBV3-2) and TRBJ2-7; D is unresolved. The V and J ends lost 0 bases and 6 bases respectively, with 6 bases between them. CDR3 length: 12 residues. From germline, CDR1 is LGHDT and CDR2 YNNKEL (reference sequence).

The chain uses TRBV18 and TRBJ1-4; TRBD1 aligns across 8 bases. With 2 bases clipped from V and 4 bases from J, the junction kept 3 bases outside the gene matches. The CDR3 totals 15 residues. CDR1 KGHSH and CDR2 LQKENI come from the germline V gene. CDR3 loop: CASSPLTGDNEKLFF. Here the CDR3 DNA reads TGTGCCAGCTCACCATTGACAGGGGATAATGAAAAACTGTTTTTT.

This chain links TRBV28 with TRBJ2-1; no clear D. Germline lookup yields CDR1 MDHEN and CDR2 SYDVKM. Trimming pared 5 bases from V and 10 bases from J, leaving 9 bases between. This CDR3 is built from 11 residues. The CDR3 region is CASSGPREQFF. CDR3 DNA: TGTGCCAGCAGTGGTCCTCGCGAGCAGTTCTTC.

The rearrangement links TRBV11-1 to TRBJ1-6; weak D call: TRBD1 (6 bases). The CDR3 totals 15 residues. V was clipped by 2 bases and J by 7 bases, with 12 bases between them. Looked up from germline, CDR1 is SGHAT and CDR2 is FQDESV (reference sequence). The DNA of the CDR3 is TGTGCCAGCAGCTTATACCAGGGGACCAATTCACCCCTCCACTTT. It translates to CASSLYQGTNSPLHF.

The chain links TRBV19 to TRBJ2-1; TRBD2 agrees at 14 bases. CDR3 size: 16 residues. V was clipped by 4 bases and J by 9 bases; unmatched bases: 8. Germline CDR1 is LNHDA and CDR2 is SQIVND (reference sequence). This CDR3 reads CASSTQTSGGGSEQFF. The CDR3 nucleotides read TGTGCCAGTAGTACCCAGACTAGCGGGGGGGGAAGTGAGCAGTTCTTC.

This rearrangement joins TRBV23-1 to TRBJ1-2; 8 positions match TRBD1. Being an ORF, TRBV23-1 has a function that is uncertain. This CDR3 has 14 amino acids. The V gene end was trimmed by 6 bases and the J gene end by 3 bases; junction bases not matched to a gene: 6. Here the CDR3 reads CASRQGAKDYGYTF. The CDR3 nucleotides read TGCGCCAGCAGGCAGGGGGCGAAAGACTATGGCTACACCTTC.

This chain links TRBV19 with TRBJ2-3; D is unresolved. CDR3 length equals 17 residues. Trimming took 5 bases from V and 6 from J, leaving 24 bases between them. CDR1 is LNHDA, CDR2 SQIVND, per germline (reference sequence). The CDR3 spells CASSASLSRTPPDTQYF. The CDR3 nucleotides are TGTGCCAGTAGTGCCTCCCTCTCCCGGACCCCTCCGGATACGCAGTATTTT.

The chain links TRBV19 to TRBJ1-1, with D possibly being TRBD1 (5 bases). The germline gives CDR1 LNHDA, CDR2 SQIVND (reference sequence). Trimming shortened V by 6 bases and J by 1 base, and 24 bases separated the two germline ends. CDR3 length equals 18 residues. CDR3 sequence (DNA): TGTGCCAGTAGCTCTCGGCGGGGACTCCGCGGCGGGAACACTGAAGCTTTCTTT. It translates to CASSSRRGLRGGNTEAFF.

The chain combines TRBV7-2 with TRBJ2-7; D not certain. The CDR3 runs to 13 residues. V lost 5 bases, J lost 2 bases, and 10 bases lay in between. Germline V CDR1 and CDR2: SGHTA, FQGNSA. In nucleotides, the CDR3 is TGTGCCAGCAGCCCCCCGAATACCTACGAGCAGTACTTC. It is translated as CASSPPNTYEQYF.